Included here is one T cell receptor beta chain sequence, with context. The antigen remains undetermined. Compared with germline, one end of the junction differs, possibly owing to a read error. This record belongs to a study of Graves' ophthalmopathy and Graves' hyperthyroidism. Overall study results and limits: With 65% to 71% sensitivity and 72% to 85% specificity, the model predicted ophthalmopathy progression.

Amplified TCR beta CDR3 regions were obtained using RNA transcripts as template. RT-PCR with HTBI primers came first, then second-round multiplex PCR. Each CDR3 protein gets one entry after TCRdb re-called the multiplex PCR reads with MiXCR. The table lists 200,000 to 250,000 distinct CDR3 sequences, under 30% of them singletons. Excluded: other autoimmune disease, uncontrolled infection, pregnancy or lactation. Sequencing used peripheral blood. The origin of this receptor is a man between 45 and 60 years old with Graves' ophthalmopathy.

CDR3 DNA: TGTGTCAGCAGCTTAGGCCCGGTACTTGAAGCTTTCTTT. This gives the protein CVSSLGPVLEAFF. The rearrangement joins TRBV11-1 to TRBJ1-1; D is undetermined. The CDR3 is 13 residues long. Germline CDR1 and CDR2: SGHAT and FQDESV (reference sequence). Complete variable domain (other parts from reference TRBV11-1 and TRBJ1-1): EAEVAQSPRYKITEKSQAVAFWCDPISGHATLYWYRQILGQGPELLVQFQDESVVDDSQLPKDRFSAERLKGVDSTLKIQPAELGDSAMYLCVSSLGPVLEAFFGQGTRLTVV.